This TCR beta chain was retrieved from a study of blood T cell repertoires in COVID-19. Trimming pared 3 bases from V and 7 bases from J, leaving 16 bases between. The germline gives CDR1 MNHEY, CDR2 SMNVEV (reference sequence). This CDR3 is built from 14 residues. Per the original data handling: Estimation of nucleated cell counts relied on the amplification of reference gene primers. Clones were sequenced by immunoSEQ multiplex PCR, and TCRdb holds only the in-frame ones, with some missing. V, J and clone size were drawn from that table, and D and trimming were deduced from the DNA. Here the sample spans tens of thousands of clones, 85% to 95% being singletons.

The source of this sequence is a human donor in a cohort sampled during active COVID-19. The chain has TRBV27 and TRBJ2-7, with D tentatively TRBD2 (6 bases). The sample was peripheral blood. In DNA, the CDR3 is TGTGCCAGCAGTTTCGGGACTGATGGGAGGGAGCAGTACTTC. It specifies CASSFGTDGREQYF.